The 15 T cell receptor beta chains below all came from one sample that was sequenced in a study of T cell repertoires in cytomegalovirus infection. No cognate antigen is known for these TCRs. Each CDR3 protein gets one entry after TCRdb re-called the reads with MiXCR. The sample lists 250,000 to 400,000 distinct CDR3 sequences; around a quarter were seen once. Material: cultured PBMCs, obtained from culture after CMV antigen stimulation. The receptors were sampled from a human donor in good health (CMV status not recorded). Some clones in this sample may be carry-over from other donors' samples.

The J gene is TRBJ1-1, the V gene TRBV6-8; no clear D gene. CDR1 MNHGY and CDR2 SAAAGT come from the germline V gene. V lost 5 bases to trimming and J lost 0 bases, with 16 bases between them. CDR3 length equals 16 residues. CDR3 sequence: CASSTLTRTMNTEAFF. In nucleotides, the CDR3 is TGTGCCAGCAGTACGCTAACCAGGACCATGAACACTGAAGCTTTCTTT.

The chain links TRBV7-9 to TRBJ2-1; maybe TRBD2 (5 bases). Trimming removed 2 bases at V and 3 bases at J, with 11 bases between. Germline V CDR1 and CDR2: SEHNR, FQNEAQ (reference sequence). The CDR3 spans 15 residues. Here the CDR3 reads CASSLLELGYNEQFF. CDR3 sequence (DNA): TGTGCCAGCAGCTTATTGGAACTAGGCTACAATGAGCAGTTCTTC.

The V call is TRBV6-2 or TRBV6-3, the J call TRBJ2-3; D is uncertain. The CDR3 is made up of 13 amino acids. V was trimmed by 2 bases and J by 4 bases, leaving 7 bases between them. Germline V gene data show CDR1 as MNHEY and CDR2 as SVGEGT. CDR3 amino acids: CASSYKGPDTQYF. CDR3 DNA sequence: TGTGCCAGCAGTTACAAAGGCCCAGATACGCAGTATTTT.

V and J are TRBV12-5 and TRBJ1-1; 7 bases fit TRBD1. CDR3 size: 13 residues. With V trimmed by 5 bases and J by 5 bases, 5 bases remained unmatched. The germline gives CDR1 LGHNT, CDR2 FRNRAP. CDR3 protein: CASGRQGGTEAFF. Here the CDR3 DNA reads TGTGCTAGTGGTAGACAGGGAGGGACTGAAGCTTTCTTT.

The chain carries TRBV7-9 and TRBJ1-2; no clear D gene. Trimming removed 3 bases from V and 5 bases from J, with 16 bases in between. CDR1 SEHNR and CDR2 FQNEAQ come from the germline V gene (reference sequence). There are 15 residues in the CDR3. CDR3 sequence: CASSFESRTEYGYTF. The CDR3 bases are TGTGCCAGCAGCTTTGAGTCTAGGACTGAATATGGCTACACCTTC.

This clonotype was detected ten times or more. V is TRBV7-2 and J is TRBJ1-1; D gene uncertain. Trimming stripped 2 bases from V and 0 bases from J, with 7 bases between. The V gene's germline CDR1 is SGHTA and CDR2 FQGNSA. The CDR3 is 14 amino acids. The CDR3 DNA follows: TGTGCCAGCAGCTTAAGGCGTTTGAACACTGAAGCTTTCTTT. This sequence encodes CASSLRRLNTEAFF.

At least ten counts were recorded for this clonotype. The CDR3 loop reads CASSFQTGSSYEQYV. Written as DNA, the CDR3 is TGTGCCAGCAGCTTCCAGACAGGCAGCTCCTACGAGCAGTACGTC. The genes are TRBV7-2 and TRBJ2-7; D perhaps matches TRBD1 (6 bases). The CDR3 is 15 amino acids. Germline V lookup: CDR1 SGHTA, CDR2 FQGNSA. V was cut by 3 bases and J by 0 bases, with 12 bases left in between.

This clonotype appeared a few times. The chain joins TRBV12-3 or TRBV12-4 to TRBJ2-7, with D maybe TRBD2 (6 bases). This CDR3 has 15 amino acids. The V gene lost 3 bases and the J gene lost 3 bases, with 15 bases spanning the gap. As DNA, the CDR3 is TGTGCCAGCAGTTTGAGTGGCGGGAATAACTACGAGCAGTACTTC. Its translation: CASSLSGGNNYEQYF.

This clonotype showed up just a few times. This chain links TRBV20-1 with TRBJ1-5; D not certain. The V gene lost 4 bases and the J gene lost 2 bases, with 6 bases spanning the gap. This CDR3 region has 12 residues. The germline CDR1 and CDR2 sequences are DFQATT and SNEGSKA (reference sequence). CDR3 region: CSANTGNQPQHF. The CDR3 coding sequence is TGCAGTGCTAACACAGGCAATCAGCCCCAGCATTTT.

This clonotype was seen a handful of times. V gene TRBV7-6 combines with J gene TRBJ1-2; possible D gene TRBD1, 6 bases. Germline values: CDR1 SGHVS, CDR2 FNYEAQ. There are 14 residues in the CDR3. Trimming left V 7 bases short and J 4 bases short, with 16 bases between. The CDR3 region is CASTSLDRLYGYTF. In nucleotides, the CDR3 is TGTGCCAGCACTTCACTGGACAGACTCTATGGCTACACCTTC.

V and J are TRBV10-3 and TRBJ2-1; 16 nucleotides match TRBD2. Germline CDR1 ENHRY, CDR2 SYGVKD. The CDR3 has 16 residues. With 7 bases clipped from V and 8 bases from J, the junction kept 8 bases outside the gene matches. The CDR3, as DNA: TGTGCCATCACGCCGGGACTAGCGGGAGGGCCCCATGAGCAGTTCTTC. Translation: CAITPGLAGGPHEQFF.

CDR3 loop: CASSLRGTGYNEQFF. The DNA for the CDR3 is TGTGCCAGCAGCTTACGTGGGACGGGCTACAATGAGCAGTTCTTC. V usage is TRBV7-9 and J usage is TRBJ2-1; D possibly matches TRBD1 or TRBD2 (5 bases each). The CDR3 is made up of 15 amino acids. Germline assignment: CDR1 SEHNR and CDR2 FQNEAQ (reference sequence). Trimming removed 2 bases from V and 3 bases from J, with 11 bases in between.

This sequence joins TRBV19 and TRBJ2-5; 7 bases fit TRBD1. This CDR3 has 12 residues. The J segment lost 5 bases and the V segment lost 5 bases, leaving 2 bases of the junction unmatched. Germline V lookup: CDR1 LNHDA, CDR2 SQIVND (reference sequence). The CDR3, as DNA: TGTGCCAGTAGTGCCAGGGGGGAGACCCAGTACTTC. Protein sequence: CASSARGETQYF.

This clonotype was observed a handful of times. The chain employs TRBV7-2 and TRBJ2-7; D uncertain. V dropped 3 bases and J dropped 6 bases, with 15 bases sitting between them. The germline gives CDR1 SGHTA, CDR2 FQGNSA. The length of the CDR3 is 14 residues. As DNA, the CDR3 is TGTGCCAGCAGCTTTGGGCCGGCCCCGGGCGAGCAGTACTTC. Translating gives CASSFGPAPGEQYF.

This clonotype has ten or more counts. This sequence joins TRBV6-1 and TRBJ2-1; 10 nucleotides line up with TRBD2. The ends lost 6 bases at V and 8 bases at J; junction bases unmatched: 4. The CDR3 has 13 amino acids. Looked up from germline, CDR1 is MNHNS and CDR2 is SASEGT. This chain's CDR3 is CASRLAGTYEQFF. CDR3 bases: TGTGCCAGCAGACTAGCGGGAACTTATGAGCAGTTCTTC.